The present entry profiles one T cell receptor (beta chain) with its context. The target antigen is unknown. This sample stems from a study of T cell repertoires in cytomegalovirus infection. Across the study: CMV infection together with matching HLA type was indicated by public TCR beta signatures.

MiXCR was run by TCRdb on the reads, yielding one entry per CDR3 protein. The sample consists of approximately 1,000,000 distinct CDR3 sequences, around 29% of them appearing once. The study's findings and limits: Cumulative frequency of public TCR beta families picked out carriers of CMV plus the relevant HLA.

Between the trimmed V and J ends, which lost 1 base and 6 bases, there was a span of 14 bases. From germline, CDR1 is SGHVS and CDR2 FNYEAQ. The CDR3 extends over 15 amino acids. The sequence was obtained from a human donor in good health (CMV status not recorded). Some clones in this sample may be carry-over from other donors' samples. The starting material was cultured CD8+ T cells from PBMCs, obtained from culture after CMV antigen stimulation. The chain is built from TRBV7-6 and TRBJ2-3; D not resolved. The CDR3 here is CASSLEPTPSDTQYF. The CDR3 DNA is TGTGCCAGCAGCTTAGAACCTACCCCGTCCGATACGCAGTATTTT.